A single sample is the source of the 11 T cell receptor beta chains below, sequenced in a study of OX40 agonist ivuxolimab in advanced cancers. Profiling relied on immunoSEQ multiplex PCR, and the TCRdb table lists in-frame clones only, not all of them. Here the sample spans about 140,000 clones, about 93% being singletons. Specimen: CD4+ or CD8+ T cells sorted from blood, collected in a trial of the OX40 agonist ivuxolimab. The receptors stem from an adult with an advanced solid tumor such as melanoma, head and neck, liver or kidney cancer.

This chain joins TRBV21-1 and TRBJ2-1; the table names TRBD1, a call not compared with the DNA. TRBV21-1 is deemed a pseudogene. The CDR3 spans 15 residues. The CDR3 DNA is TGTGCCAGCAGCAACCGGGACAGTCCCTACAATGAGCAGTTCTTC. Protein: CASSNRDSPYNEQFF.

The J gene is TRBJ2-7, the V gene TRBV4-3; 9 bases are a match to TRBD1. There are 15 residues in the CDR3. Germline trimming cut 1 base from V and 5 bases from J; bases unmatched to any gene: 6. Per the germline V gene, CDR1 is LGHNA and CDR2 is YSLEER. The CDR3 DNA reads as TGCGCCAGCAGCCAAGGAGGGACAGGGACCGACGAGCAGTACTTC. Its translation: CASSQGGTGTDEQYF.

In nucleotides, the CDR3 is TGTGCCAGCGGCCGACAGTGGGCGAACACCGGGGAGCTGTTTTTT. It translates to CASGRQWANTGELFF. This chain joins TRBV28 and TRBJ2-2; D might be TRBD1 (5 bases). Germline CDR1 and CDR2: MDHEN and SYDVKM. The V gene lost 8 bases and the J gene lost 0 bases, with 13 bases spanning the gap. The CDR3 runs to 15 residues.

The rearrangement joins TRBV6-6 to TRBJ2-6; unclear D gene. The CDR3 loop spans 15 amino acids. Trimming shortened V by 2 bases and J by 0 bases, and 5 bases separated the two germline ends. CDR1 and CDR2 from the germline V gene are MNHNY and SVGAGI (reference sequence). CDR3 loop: CASSYGGSGANVLTF. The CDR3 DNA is TGTGCCAGCAGTTACGGCGGCTCTGGGGCCAACGTCCTGACTTTC.

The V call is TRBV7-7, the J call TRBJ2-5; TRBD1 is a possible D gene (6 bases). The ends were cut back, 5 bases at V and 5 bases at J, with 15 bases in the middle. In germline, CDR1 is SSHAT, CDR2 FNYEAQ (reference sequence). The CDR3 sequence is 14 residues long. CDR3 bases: TGTGCCAGCAGCCCGAGGGGGTTGGGCGAGACCCAGTACTTC. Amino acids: CASSPRGLGETQYF. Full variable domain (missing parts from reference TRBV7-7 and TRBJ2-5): GAGVSQSPRYKVTKRGQDVTLRCDPISSHATLYWYQQALGQGPEFLTYFNYEAQPDKSGLPSDRFSAERPEGSISTLTIQRTEQRDSAMYRCASSPRGLGETQYFGPGTRLLVL.

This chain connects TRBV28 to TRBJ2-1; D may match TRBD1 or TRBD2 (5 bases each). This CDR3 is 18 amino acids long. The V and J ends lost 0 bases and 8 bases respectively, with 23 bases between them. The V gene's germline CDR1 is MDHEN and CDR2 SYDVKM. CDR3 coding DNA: TGTGCCAGCAGTTTATGGGGGGACGGTAGACAGAGTACCGATGAGCAGTTCTTC. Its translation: CASSLWGDGRQSTDEQFF.

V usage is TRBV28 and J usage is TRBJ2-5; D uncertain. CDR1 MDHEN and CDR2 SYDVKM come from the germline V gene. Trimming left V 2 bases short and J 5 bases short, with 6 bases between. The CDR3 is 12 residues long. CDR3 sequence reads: CASSLRVETQYF. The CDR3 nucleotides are TGTGCCAGCAGTTTAAGGGTCGAGACCCAGTACTTC.

CDR3 region: CASSPWWRNEKLFF. DNA for the CDR3: TGTGCCAGCAGTCCTTGGTGGCGGAATGAAAAACTGTTTTTT. The chain uses TRBV28 and TRBJ1-4, with D unclear. Trimming removed 5 bases at V and 5 bases at J, with 12 bases between. The germline gives CDR1 MDHEN, CDR2 SYDVKM. CDR3 length: 14 residues. Using reference TRBV28 and TRBJ1-4 for the parts outside the CDR3, the full variable domain is DVKVTQSSRYLVKRTGEKVFLECVQDMDHENMFWYRQDPGLGLRLIYFSYDVKMKEKGDIPEGYSVSREKKERFSLILESASTNQTSMYLCASSPWWRNEKLFFGSGTQLSVL.

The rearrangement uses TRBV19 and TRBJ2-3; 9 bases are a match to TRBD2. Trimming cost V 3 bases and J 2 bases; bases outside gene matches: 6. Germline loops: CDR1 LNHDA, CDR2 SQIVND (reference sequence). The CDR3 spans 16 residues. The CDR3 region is CASSILLAGHTDTQYF. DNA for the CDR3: TGTGCCAGTAGTATCCTCCTAGCGGGACACACAGATACGCAGTATTTT.

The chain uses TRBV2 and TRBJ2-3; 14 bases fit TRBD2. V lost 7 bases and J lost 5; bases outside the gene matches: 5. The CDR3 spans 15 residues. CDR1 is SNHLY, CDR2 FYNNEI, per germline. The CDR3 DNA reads TGTGCCAGCACCCCGACTAGCGGGAGGGGAGATACGCAGTATTTT. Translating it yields CASTPTSGRGDTQYF.

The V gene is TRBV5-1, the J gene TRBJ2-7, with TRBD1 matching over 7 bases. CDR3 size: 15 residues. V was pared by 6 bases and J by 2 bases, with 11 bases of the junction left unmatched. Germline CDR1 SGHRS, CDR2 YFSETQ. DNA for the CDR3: TGCGCCAGCATGCCGGACAGGACTCTCACCTACGAGCAGTACTTC. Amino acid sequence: CASMPDRTLTYEQYF. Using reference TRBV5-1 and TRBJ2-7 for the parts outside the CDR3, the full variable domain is KAGVTQTPRYLIKTRGQQVTLSCSPISGHRSVSWYQQTPGQGLQFLFEYFSETQRNKGNFPGRFSGRQFSNSRSEMNVSTLELGDSALYLCASMPDRTLTYEQYFGPGTRLTVT.